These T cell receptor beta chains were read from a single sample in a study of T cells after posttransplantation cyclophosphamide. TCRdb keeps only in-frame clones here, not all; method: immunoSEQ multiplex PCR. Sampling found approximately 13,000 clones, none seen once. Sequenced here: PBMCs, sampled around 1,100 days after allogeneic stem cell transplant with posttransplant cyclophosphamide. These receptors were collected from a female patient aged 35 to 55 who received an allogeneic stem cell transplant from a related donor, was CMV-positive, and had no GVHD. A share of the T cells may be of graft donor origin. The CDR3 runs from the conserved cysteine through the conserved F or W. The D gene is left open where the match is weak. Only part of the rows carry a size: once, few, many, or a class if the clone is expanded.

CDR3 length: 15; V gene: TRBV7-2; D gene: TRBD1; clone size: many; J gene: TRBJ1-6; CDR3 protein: CASSAWGQGQSPLHF; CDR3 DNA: TGTGCCAGCAGCGCCTGGGGACAGGGGCAGTCACCCCTCCACTTT
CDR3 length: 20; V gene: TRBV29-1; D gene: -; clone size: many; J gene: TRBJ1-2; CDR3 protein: CSVETGGPGGLLAPNYGYTF; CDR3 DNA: TGCAGCGTTGAAACGGGAGGACCGGGTGGTCTCCTCGCCCCTAACTATGGCTACACCTTC
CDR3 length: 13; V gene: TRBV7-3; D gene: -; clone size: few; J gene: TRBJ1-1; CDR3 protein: CASSLNAGYEAFF; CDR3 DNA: TGTGCCAGCAGCCTAAATGCAGGGTATGAAGCTTTCTTT
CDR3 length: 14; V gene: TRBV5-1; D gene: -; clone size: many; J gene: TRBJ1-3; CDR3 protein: CASSLEGVGNTIYF; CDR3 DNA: TGCGCCAGCAGCTTGGAAGGGGTTGGAAACACCATATATTTT
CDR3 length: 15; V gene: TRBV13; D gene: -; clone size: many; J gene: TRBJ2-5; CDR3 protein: CASSFITRRQETQYF; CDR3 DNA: TGTGCCAGCAGCTTTATTACACGAAGACAAGAGACCCAGTACTTC
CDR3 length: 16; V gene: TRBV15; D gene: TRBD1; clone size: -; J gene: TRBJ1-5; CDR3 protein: CATSRDDREDNQPQHF; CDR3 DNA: TGTGCCACCAGCAGAGATGACAGGGAGGACAATCAGCCCCAGCATTTT
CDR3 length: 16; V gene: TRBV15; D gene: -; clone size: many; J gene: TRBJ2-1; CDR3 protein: CATSRGGQGPQDEQFF; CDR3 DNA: TGTGCCACCAGCAGAGGGGGGCAGGGACCACAGGATGAGCAGTTCTTC
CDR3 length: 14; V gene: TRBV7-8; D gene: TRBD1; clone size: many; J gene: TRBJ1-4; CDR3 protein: CASTLGTGGEKLFF; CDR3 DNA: TGTGCCAGCACCCTGGGGACAGGGGGTGAAAAACTGTTTTTT
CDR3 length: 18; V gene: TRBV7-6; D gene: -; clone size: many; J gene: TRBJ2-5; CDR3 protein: CASSLRVRGYPYQETQYF; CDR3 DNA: TGTGCCAGCAGCTTAAGGGTACGGGGATACCCGTACCAAGAGACCCAGTACTTC
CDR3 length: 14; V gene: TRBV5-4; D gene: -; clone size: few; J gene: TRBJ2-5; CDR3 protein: CASSFSGNQETQYF; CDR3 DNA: TGTGCCAGCAGCTTTTCGGGGAACCAAGAGACCCAGTACTTC
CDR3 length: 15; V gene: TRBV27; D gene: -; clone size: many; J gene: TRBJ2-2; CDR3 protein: CASSLSGGNTGELFF; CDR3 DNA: TGTGCCAGCAGTTTATCTGGGGGCAACACCGGGGAGCTGTTTTTT
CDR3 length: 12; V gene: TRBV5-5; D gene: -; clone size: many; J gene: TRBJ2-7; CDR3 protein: CASTGQHYEQYF; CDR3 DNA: TGTGCCAGCACAGGACAGCACTACGAGCAGTACTTC
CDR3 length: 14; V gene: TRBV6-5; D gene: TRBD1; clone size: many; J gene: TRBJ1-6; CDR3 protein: CASTLTGSNSPLHF; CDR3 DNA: TGTGCCAGCACCTTGACAGGGTCGAATTCACCCCTCCACTTT
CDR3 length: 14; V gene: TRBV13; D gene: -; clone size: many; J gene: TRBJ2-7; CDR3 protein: CASSPQSGAYEQYF; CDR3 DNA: TGTGCCAGCAGCCCCCAGAGCGGCGCCTACGAGCAGTACTTC
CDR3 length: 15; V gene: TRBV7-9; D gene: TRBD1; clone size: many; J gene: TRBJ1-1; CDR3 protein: CASSLSRQGDTEAFF; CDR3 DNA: TGTGCCAGCAGCTTATCAAGACAGGGGGACACTGAAGCTTTCTTT
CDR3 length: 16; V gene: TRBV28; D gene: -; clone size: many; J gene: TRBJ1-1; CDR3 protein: CASSFNSRFLNTEAFF; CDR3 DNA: TGTGCCAGCAGTTTCAACAGTCGATTCCTGAACACTGAAGCTTTCTTT
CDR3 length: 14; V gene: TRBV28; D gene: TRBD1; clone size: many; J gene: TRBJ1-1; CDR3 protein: CATHQQGARTEAFF; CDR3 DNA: TGTGCCACTCACCAACAGGGGGCGCGTACTGAAGCTTTCTTT
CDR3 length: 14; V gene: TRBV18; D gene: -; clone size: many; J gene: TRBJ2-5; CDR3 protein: CASTLTVLKKTQYF; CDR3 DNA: TGTGCCAGCACCTTAACAGTCCTAAAAAAGACCCAGTACTTC
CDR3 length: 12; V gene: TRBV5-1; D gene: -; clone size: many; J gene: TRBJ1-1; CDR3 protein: CASSWQGTEAFF; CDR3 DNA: TGCGCCAGCAGCTGGCAGGGTACTGAAGCTTTCTTT
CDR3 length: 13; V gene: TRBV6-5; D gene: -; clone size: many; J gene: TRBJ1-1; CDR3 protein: CASHFYMNTEAFF; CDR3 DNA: TGTGCCAGCCACTTTTATATGAACACTGAAGCTTTCTTT
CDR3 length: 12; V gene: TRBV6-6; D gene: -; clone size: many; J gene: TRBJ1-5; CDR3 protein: CASSPSKEAQHF; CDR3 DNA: TGTGCCAGCAGCCCCTCCAAAGAGGCCCAGCATTTT
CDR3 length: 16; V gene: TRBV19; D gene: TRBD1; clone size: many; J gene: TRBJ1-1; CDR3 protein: CASSTPGQGARTEAFF; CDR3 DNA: TGTGCCAGTAGTACACCGGGACAGGGGGCGAGGACTGAAGCTTTCTTT
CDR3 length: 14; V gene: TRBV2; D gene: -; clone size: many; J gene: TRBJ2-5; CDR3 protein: CASSEGRVSETQYF; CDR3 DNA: TGTGCCAGCAGCGAAGGCAGGGTATCGGAGACCCAGTACTTC
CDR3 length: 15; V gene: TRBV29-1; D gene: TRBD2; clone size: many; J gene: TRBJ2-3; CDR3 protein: CSVPPGRGGQDTQYF; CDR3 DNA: TGCAGCGTTCCCCCGGGGCGGGGGGGCCAAGATACGCAGTATTTT
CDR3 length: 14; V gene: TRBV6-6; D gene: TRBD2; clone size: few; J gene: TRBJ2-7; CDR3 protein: CASRPRGGRYEQYF; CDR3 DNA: TGTGCCAGCAGGCCCCGGGGGGGCCGTTACGAGCAGTACTTC
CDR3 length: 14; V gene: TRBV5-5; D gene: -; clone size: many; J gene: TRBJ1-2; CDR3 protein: CASVPYLSNYGYTF; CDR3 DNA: TGTGCCAGCGTCCCCTACCTGTCTAACTATGGCTACACCTTC
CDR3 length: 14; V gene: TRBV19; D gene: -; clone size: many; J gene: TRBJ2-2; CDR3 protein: CASSLVYNTGELFF; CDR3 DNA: TGTGCCAGTAGCCTAGTATATAACACCGGGGAGCTGTTTTTT
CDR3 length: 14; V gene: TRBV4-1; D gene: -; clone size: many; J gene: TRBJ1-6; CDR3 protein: CASSVLEYNSPLHF; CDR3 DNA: TGCGCCAGCAGCGTGTTAGAGTATAATTCACCCCTCCACTTT
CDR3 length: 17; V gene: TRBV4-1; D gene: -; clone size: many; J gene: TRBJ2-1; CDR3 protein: CASSQDRQGGPYNEQFF; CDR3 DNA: TGCGCCAGCAGCCAAGATCGGCAGGGTGGTCCCTACAATGAGCAGTTCTTC
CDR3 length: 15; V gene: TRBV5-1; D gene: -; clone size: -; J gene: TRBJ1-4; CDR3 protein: CASSRLGGTNEKLFF; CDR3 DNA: TGCGCCAGCAGCCGATTAGGAGGAACTAATGAAAAACTGTTTTTT
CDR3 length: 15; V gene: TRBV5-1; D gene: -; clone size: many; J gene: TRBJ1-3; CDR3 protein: CASSLVGAEGNTIYF; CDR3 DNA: TGCGCCAGCAGCTTGGTGGGGGCGGAAGGAAACACCATATATTTT
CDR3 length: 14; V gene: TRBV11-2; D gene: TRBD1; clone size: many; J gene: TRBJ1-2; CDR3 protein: CASSLAPDRGGYTF; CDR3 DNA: TGTGCCAGCAGCTTAGCACCGGACAGGGGTGGCTACACCTTC
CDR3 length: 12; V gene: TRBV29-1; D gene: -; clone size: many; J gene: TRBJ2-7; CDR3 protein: CSVAQGSYEQYF; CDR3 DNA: TGCAGCGTTGCACAGGGCTCCTACGAGCAGTACTTC
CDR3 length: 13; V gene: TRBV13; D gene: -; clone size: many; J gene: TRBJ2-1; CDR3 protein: CASSLLETNEQFF; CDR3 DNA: TGTGCCAGCAGCTTACTAGAGACCAATGAGCAGTTCTTC
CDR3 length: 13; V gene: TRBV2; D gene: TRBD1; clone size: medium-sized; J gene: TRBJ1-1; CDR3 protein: CASLGQVETEAFF; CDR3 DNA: TGTGCCAGCCTCGGACAGGTGGAGACTGAAGCTTTCTTT
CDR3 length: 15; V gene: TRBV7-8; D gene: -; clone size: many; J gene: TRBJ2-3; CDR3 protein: CASSLERLNTDTQYF; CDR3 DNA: TGTGCCAGCAGCTTAGAACGTCTAAACACAGATACGCAGTATTTT
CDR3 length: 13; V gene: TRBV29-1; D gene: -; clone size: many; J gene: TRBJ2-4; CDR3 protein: CSVQYLAGNIQYF; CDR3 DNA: TGCAGCGTTCAATATCTAGCCGGGAACATTCAGTACTTC
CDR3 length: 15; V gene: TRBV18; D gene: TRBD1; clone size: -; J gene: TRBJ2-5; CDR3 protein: CASSLGRGQWETQYF; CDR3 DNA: TGTGCCAGCTCACTCGGCAGGGGGCAGTGGGAGACCCAGTACTTC
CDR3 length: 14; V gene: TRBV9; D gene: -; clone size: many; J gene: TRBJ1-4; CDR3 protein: CASSVRGSDEKLFF; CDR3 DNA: TGTGCCAGCAGCGTGAGGGGGTCAGATGAAAAACTGTTTTTT
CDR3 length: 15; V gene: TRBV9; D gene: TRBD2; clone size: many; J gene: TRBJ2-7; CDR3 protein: CASSVGFSGRYEQYF; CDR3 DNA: TGTGCCAGCAGCGTAGGATTTAGCGGGAGATACGAGCAGTACTTC
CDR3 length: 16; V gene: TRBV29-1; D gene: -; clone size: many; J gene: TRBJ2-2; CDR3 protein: CSVEWEGGLNTGELFF; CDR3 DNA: TGCAGCGTTGAGTGGGAAGGGGGATTGAACACCGGGGAGCTGTTTTTT
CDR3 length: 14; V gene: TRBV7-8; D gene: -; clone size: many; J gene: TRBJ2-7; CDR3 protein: CASSLDGRSGEQYF; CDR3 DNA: TGTGCCAGCAGCTTAGATGGCAGGTCTGGCGAGCAGTACTTC
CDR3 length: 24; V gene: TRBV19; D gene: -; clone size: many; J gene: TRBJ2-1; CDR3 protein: CASSIPYPGRGQKPTLLGYNEQFF; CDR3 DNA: TGTGCCAGTAGTATACCATACCCCGGTCGCGGACAGAAGCCAACCTTATTAGGCTACAATGAGCAGTTCTTC
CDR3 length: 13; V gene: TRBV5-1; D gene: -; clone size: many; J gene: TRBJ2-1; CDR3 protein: CASTMDSYNEQFF; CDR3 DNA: TGCGCCAGCACCATGGACAGCTACAATGAGCAGTTCTTC
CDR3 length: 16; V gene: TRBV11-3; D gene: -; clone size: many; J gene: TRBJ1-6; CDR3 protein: CASSLRGVVYNSPLHF; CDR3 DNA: TGTGCCAGCAGCTTAAGAGGTGTTGTCTATAATTCACCCCTCCACTTT
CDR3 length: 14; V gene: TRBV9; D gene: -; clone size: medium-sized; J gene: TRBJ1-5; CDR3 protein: CASSVEGNSQPQHF; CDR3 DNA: TGTGCCAGCAGCGTGGAGGGAAATAGTCAGCCCCAGCATTTT
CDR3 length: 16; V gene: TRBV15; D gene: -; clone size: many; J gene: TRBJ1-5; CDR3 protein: CATSRSREFGNQPQHF; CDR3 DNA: TGTGCCACCAGCAGAAGCAGGGAATTCGGCAATCAGCCCCAGCATTTT
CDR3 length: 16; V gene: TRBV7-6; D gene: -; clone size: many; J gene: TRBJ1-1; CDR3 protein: CASSLRTGAMNTEAFF; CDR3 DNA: TGTGCCAGCAGCCTGCGAACAGGAGCAATGAACACTGAAGCTTTCTTT
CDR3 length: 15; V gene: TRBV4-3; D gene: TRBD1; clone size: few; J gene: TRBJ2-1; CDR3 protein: CASSQGETGGSEQFF; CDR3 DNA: TGCGCCAGCAGCCAAGGAGAGACAGGGGGATCTGAGCAGTTCTTC
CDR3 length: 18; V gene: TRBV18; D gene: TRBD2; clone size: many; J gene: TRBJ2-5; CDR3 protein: CASSPQGLAALSQETQYF; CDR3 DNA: TGTGCCAGCTCACCACAGGGACTAGCAGCCCTATCCCAAGAGACCCAGTACTTC
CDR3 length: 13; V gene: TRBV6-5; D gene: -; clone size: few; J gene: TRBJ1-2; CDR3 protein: CASRRTVDYGYTF; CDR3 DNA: TGTGCCAGCAGACGGACAGTGGACTATGGCTACACCTTC
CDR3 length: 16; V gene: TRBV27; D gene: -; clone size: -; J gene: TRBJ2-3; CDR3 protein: CASSPIGRGEEDTQYF; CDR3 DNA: TGTGCCAGCAGTCCGATCGGTCGGGGAGAGGAAGATACGCAGTATTTT
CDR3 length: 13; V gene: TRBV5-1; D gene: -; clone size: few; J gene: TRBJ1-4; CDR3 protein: CASSLTGYEKLFF; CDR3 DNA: TGCGCCAGCAGCTTAACAGGGTATGAAAAACTGTTTTTT
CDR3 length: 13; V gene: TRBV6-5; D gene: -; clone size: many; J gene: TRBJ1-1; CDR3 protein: CASSPATWTEAFF; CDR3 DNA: TGTGCCAGCAGTCCGGCGACATGGACTGAAGCTTTCTTT
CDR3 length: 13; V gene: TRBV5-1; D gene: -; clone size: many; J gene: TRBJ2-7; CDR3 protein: CASSLVPVYEQYF; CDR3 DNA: TGCGCCAGCAGCTTGGTTCCGGTTTACGAGCAGTACTTC
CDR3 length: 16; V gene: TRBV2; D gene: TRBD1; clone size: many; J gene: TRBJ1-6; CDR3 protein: CASSLRQGIGNSPLHF; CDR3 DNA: TGTGCCAGCAGTTTAAGACAGGGGATTGGTAATTCACCCCTCCACTTT
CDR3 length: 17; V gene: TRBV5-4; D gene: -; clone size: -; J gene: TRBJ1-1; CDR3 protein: CASSFRQAGKLNTEAFF; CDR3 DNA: TGTGCCAGCAGCTTCCGACAGGCCGGCAAACTGAACACTGAAGCTTTCTTT
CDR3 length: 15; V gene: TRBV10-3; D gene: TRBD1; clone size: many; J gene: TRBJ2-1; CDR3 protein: CAISELYRGRNEQFF; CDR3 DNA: TGTGCCATCAGTGAGTTGTACAGGGGGAGGAATGAGCAGTTCTTC
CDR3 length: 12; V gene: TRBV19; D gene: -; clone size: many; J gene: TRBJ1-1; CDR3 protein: CASRGGRLVAFF; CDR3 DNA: TGTGCCAGTAGGGGGGGAAGGTTGGTAGCTTTCTTT
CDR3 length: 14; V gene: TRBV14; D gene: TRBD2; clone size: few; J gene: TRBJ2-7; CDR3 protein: CASSWSGGPYEQYF; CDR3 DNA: TGTGCCAGCAGTTGGAGCGGGGGTCCCTACGAGCAGTACTTC